This T cell receptor (beta chain) appears in the sequencing data of a study of shared clonotypes between healthy human individuals (TCRdb year 2020). Broadly, across the study: The cohort comprised a couple of women and a few men aged 18 to 49 years. For each donor, CD4 naive and CD4 memory were each given three plates, CD8 naive was given two plates, and CD8 memory was given one plate. To estimate repertoire size and how much clonotype sharing occurs between individuals, the study deeply sequenced the blood TCR repertoires of 4 to 6 healthy adults. To increase sequencing depth and limit assay-specific biases, TCR repertoire library preparation and sequencing were carried out by different laboratories using diverse techniques. Per donor, leukapheresis produced somewhere between about 0.9 and 9.5 billion PBMCs.

CD8 naive samples were CD45RO-negative cells positively selected for CCR7, giving a CD45RA+CCR7+ population that excluded TemRA cells. The donors were healthy, HIV-negative adults who had no recently reported acute infections or vaccinations. Every donor was a Caucasian adult living in Nashville, Tennessee, USA. Blood was collected by leukapheresis, and PBMCs were isolated by Ficoll-Histopaque density gradient centrifugation and then cryopreserved in liquid nitrogen vapor phase. Analytical flow cytometry was used to check the purity and quantity of every magnetically sorted T cell population. Genomic DNA was isolated from every sorted fraction and measured by UV absorbance on a Nanodrop 2000c. Using the deep immunoSEQ assay, TCR CDR3 regions were amplified from genomic DNA by multiplex PCR. Extracted genomic DNA from each cell subset was spread evenly across all wells of several immunoSEQ 96-well plates, with each plate serving as a replicate. Each replicate PCR for sorted subsets received 150 to 250 ng genomic DNA, equal to tens of thousands of T cell genomes. Purified libraries were quantified with a Qubit 3.0 fluorometer, sized on a Bioanalyzer 2100, and re-quantified with the KAPA Library Quantification kit. Each immunoSEQ 96-well plate was sequenced on its own single-read 150-cycle Illumina NextSeq 550 flow cell. In the paper's pipeline: Because only junctional sequences without quality scores were contained in the immunoSEQ output, filtering matching that applied to full-length reads could not be performed. Sequences were annotated with PyIR, a Python wrapper for IgBLAST v1.9, and V/J genes and CDR3 were assigned using IMGT germline references. Reads with weak V/J assignments (E-value above 1e-6), missing CDR3, stop codons, out-of-frame junctions, or ambiguous translated residues were removed. V3J clonotypes were defined by identical inferred V gene, J gene, and CDR3 amino acid sequence. Percentage overlap between repertoires was calculated by dividing the number of shared unique clonotypes by the size of the smaller repertoire. RTK rarefaction, the Chao1 estimator, and Recon v2.1 estimates of unobserved clonotypes were used to assess repertoire richness. OLGA was used to compute generation probabilities for all TCRbeta clonotypes that the gDNA method yielded from several donors. TCRdb carries this immuneACCESS record with in-frame sequences only. Its versions omit some clonotypes, under half of them owing to an unresolved V gene in the studies checked, with the rest unexplained. Clone size and the V and J calls come from that table; the DNA yielded D and trimming. The sample table lists millions of clones, approximately 94% of them with a count of one. Of the sample, under 2% is held by the ten largest clones.

Overall study outcomes, separate from this receptor: Compared with non-shared clonotypes, clonotypes shared by all four sorted-subset donors had higher generation probabilities. Sampling was restricted to blood, and TCR repertoires in tissue are likely to differ from TCR repertoires in blood. Pairwise subsampling led to the expectation that sequencing depth would affect the degree of clonotype sharing among donors. Naive subsets generally had larger estimated clonotype richness than memory subsets. Even with the large sequencing depth, rarefaction of the sorted-subset datasets indicated that sequencing was incomplete. The genetic and exposure-history diversity represented was limited by the small number of donors. Sharing across a handful of donors was observed for approximately 5% of naive CD4, under 4% of naive CD8, 2% to 2.5% of memory CD4, and less than 0.45% of memory CD8 clonotypes.

A note on this clone: It has no known antigen specificity. No much larger clone exists at a distance of one base, and base qualities are not known.

The CDR3 spans 15 residues, from the cysteine through the phenylalanine. Here the CDR3 DNA is all that survives: 45 bases in frame from base 1. Taken from the germline V gene, the CDR1 and CDR2 loops are SGHDT and YYEEEE. V is clipped by 0 bases and J by 4 bases, and the sequence between their germline boundaries is 14 bases long. Sequencing was carried out using naive CD8+ T cells from PBMCs. Per the publication, the cell subset or site label means: CD45RA+CCR7+. The chain is encoded by TRBV5-6 joined to TRBJ2-7, with the D gene too uncertain to name. The origin of this receptor is a young man in good health. Some clones in this sample may be carry-over from other donors' samples. Read as DNA, the sequence is TGTGCCAGCAGCTTGGGACTCCCAGGAATATACGAGCAGTACTTC. This translates into CASSLGLPGIYEQYF.